The present TCR beta chain was sequenced within a study of T cell repertoires in cytomegalovirus infection. About the research overall: It was recently identified HLA-C-restricted and well-studied HLA-B-restricted CMV epitopes that the study used.

A remark on this clonotype: Its cognate antigen is unknown.

The V gene lost 5 bases and the J gene lost 6 bases, with 14 bases spanning the gap. This CDR3 region has 13 residues. Per the germline V gene, CDR1 is MNHEY and CDR2 is SMNVEV (reference sequence). From the reads, TCRdb called clonotypes with MiXCR, one entry per CDR3 protein. The sample records a few hundred thousand distinct CDR3 sequences, 40% being singletons. V is TRBV27 and J is TRBJ2-7, with D maybe TRBD1 (5 bases). Material: cultured PBMCs, obtained from culture after CMV antigen stimulation. The clonotype comes from a human donor in good health (CMV status not recorded). Some clones in this sample may be carry-over from other donors' samples. CDR3 sequence: CASSQWSGPEQYF. DNA of the CDR3: TGTGCCAGCAGTCAATGGTCAGGGCCCGAGCAGTACTTC.